A single sample is the source of the 3 T cell receptor beta chains below, sequenced in a study of T cell responses to AZD1222 COVID-19 vaccine. TCRdb's table, derived via immunoSEQ multiplex PCR, lists solely in-frame clones and lacks some. The sample has roughly 150,000 clones; about 90% are singletons. Specimen: peripheral blood, collected on day 0 of AZD1222 vaccination. The receptors stem from an adult in good health.

The chain links TRBV7-8 to TRBJ2-5; TRBD1 aligns across 8 bases. From germline, CDR1 is SGHVS and CDR2 FQNEAQ. This CDR3 is built from 14 residues. The V segment lost 5 bases and the J segment 5 bases; nucleotides outside the gene matches: 7. The CDR3 coding sequence is TGTGCCAGCAGCCCAAGGACAGGGAGGGAGACCCAGTACTTC. Its translation is CASSPRTGRETQYF.

The chain is built from TRBV13 and TRBJ1-4, with D unresolved. The V gene lost 3 bases and the J gene lost 6 bases, with 14 bases spanning the gap. Germline CDR1 is PRHDT and CDR2 is FYEKMQ (reference sequence). This CDR3 has 15 amino acids. The CDR3 nucleotides are TGTGCCAGCAGCTTCCGGGAAGATGGGGATGAAAAACTGTTTTTT. It specifies CASSFREDGDEKLFF.

The rearrangement links TRBV6-1 to TRBJ1-1; D might be TRBD1 (5 bases). V was pared by 3 bases and J by 4 bases, with 15 bases between. The germline V gene encodes CDR1 MNHNS and CDR2 SASEGT. This CDR3 is built from 15 residues. CDR3 nucleotide sequence: TGTGCCAGCAGTGAGCAGGGTCAAGTGAGCACTGAAGCTTTCTTT. The encoded protein is CASSEQGQVSTEAFF.